One sample yielded the 24 T cell receptor beta chains listed below, sequenced in a study of T cells in Graves' hyperthyroidism and ophthalmopathy. RNA transcripts were the template for amplifying TCR beta CDR3 regions. HTBI primers were the set used in a first-round RT-PCR of the TCR CDR3. One entry per CDR3 protein results from TCRdb running MiXCR on the multiplex PCR reads. The sample yields 250,000 to 300,000 distinct CDR3 sequences, 15% to 20% seen once. Sequencing input: blood. These receptors were collected from a woman in her sixties with Graves' ophthalmopathy.

This clonotype was detected ten times or more. The chain links TRBV9 to TRBJ2-5; D is possibly TRBD2 (5 bases). Trimming removed 7 bases at V and 3 bases at J, with 19 bases between. This CDR3 region has 15 residues. CDR1 is SGDLS and CDR2 is YYNGEE in the germline V gene. DNA of the CDR3: TGTGCCAGCTCTGGTCCAGACACGAGGGAAGAGACCCAGTACTTC. It yields the protein CASSGPDTREETQYF.

This CDR3 is CASSYRTRGDTQYF. The CDR3 bases are TGTGCCAGCAGTTACCGGACAAGAGGAGATACGCAGTATTTT. The chain combines TRBV6-5 with TRBJ2-3; weak D call: TRBD1 (5 bases). CDR1 is MNHEY and CDR2 is SVGAGI in the germline V gene. CDR3 length equals 14 residues. Trimming stripped 2 bases from V and 5 bases from J, with 11 bases between.

This clonotype was seen at least ten times. The CDR3 loop is CASSSIAGVGNEQFF. The DNA of the CDR3 is TGTGCCAGCAGCTCCATAGCGGGAGTCGGCAATGAGCAGTTCTTC. The chain employs TRBV7-6 and TRBJ2-1; TRBD2 aligns across 9 bases. With V trimmed by 4 bases and J by 6 bases, 7 bases remained unmatched. Germline CDR1 is SGHVS and CDR2 is FNYEAQ. The CDR3 extends over 15 amino acids. Complete variable domain (other parts from reference TRBV7-6 and TRBJ2-1): GAGVSQSPRYKVTKRGQDVALRCDPISGHVSLYWYRQALGQGPEFLTYFNYEAQQDKSGLPNDRFSAERPEGSISTLTIQRTEQRDSAMYRCASSSIAGVGNEQFFGPGTRLTVL.

In this sample, this clonotype turned up a few times. The V call is TRBV19, the J call TRBJ2-1; TRBD1 or TRBD2 may be the D gene (5 bases each). Germline V gives CDR1 LNHDA, CDR2 SQIVND (reference sequence). Trimming took 7 bases from V and 1 from J, leaving 20 bases between them. The CDR3 contains 17 residues. Here the CDR3 reads CASTSTGAARSYNEQFF. For the CDR3, the DNA is TGTGCCAGTACCTCAACCGGGGCAGCAAGGTCCTACAATGAGCAGTTCTTC.

Note on this clonotype: This may arise from a read error, as a much more abundant clone is one base away. In DNA form, the CDR3 reads TGTGCCAGCAGTGGGACTAGCGGGCAGGCAGATACGCAGTATTTT. It encodes CASSGTSGQADTQYF. The rearrangement uses TRBV28 and TRBJ2-3; 12 nucleotides line up with TRBD2. V gave up 5 bases and J gave up 4 bases; unmatched junction bases: 4. Per germline, CDR1 MDHEN and CDR2 SYDVKM. This CDR3 is built from 15 residues.

On this clonotype: This may come from a read error, since a much larger clone is one base off. The rearrangement joins TRBV20-1 to TRBJ2-5; D is perhaps TRBD2 (6 bases). Trimming shortened V by 3 bases and J by 10 bases, and 15 bases separated the two germline ends. Germline CDR1 and CDR2: DFQATT and SNEGSKA (reference sequence). CDR3 length: 12 residues. CDR3 in amino acids: CSASQAGGVQYF. The CDR3 nucleotides read TGCAGTGCTAGCCAGGCTGGCGGGGTCCAGTACTTC.

V gene TRBV20-1 combines with J gene TRBJ2-5; the D gene could be TRBD1 or TRBD2 (6 bases each). This CDR3 has 14 residues. Germline V gene data show CDR1 as DFQATT and CDR2 as SNEGSKA (reference sequence). Trimming stripped 6 bases from V and 5 bases from J, with 19 bases between. The CDR3 is CSAPPGQGRETQYF. The CDR3 DNA sequence: TGCAGTGCCCCCCCGGGGCAGGGGAGGGAGACCCAGTACTTC.

The chain recombines TRBV7-6 with TRBJ2-1; either TRBD1 or TRBD2 may fit D (6 bases each). Deletions cut 7 bases from V and 2 bases from J, with 9 bases between. Germline V lookup: CDR1 SGHVS, CDR2 FNYEAQ. The CDR3 extends over 13 amino acids. CDR3 amino acids: CASKGGTYNEQFF. CDR3 in DNA: TGTGCCAGCAAAGGGGGGACCTACAATGAGCAGTTCTTC.

The chain uses TRBV18 and TRBJ1-3, with a tentative D call TRBD1 (5 bases). Per germline, CDR1 KGHSH and CDR2 LQKENI. V lost 5 bases and J lost 2, with 13 bases in between. The CDR3 runs 15 residues. CDR3 residues: CASSYYGTPGNTIYF. The CDR3 DNA reads as TGTGCCAGCTCATACTACGGGACTCCTGGAAACACCATATATTTT.

This clonotype was counted at least ten times. CDR3 in amino acids: CASSLDAGLTEAFF. CDR3 coding DNA: TGTGCCAGCAGCTTAGACGCAGGGCTTACTGAAGCTTTCTTT. The chain employs TRBV7-2 and TRBJ1-1; the D gene is possibly TRBD1 (5 bases). The CDR3 loop spans 14 amino acids. The V and J ends lost 1 base and 5 bases respectively, with 11 bases between them. The germline gives CDR1 SGHTA, CDR2 FQGNSA.

Note on this clonotype: A read error may explain this, as a much larger clone is one base away. This chain connects TRBV20-1 to TRBJ2-3, with TRBD1 as a possible D gene (5 bases). From germline, CDR1 is DFQATT and CDR2 SNEGSKA (reference sequence). The CDR3 spans 16 residues. The DNA for the CDR3 is TGCAGTGCTAGACTCCCCTTCTCCAAGGCCACAGGTACGCAGTATTTT. Translation: CSARLPFSKATGTQYF.

This clonotype was seen at least ten times. This chain connects TRBV7-2 to TRBJ2-7, with 7 bases fitting TRBD2. This CDR3 is built from 14 residues. J gave up 3 bases and V 5 bases, and 7 bases lay outside the gene matches. Germline values: CDR1 SGHTA, CDR2 FQGNSA. The CDR3 loop is CASSRWTSNYEQYF. Written as DNA, the CDR3 is TGTGCCAGCAGCCGATGGACTAGTAACTACGAGCAGTACTTC.

The sample holds many counts of this clonotype. The chain recombines TRBV2 with TRBJ1-4; 8 bases align to TRBD1. V lost 5 bases to trimming and J lost 8 bases; unmatched junction nucleotides: 7. Germline V gene lookup returns CDR1 SNHLY and CDR2 FYNNEI. The CDR3 has 14 residues. For the CDR3, the DNA is TGTGCCAGCAGTTGGACAGGGTCGGGCGAAAAACTGTTTTTT. As protein: CASSWTGSGEKLFF.

This clonotype has a count of ten or more. V and J are TRBV7-9 and TRBJ2-7; 11 bases are shared with TRBD2. The germline V gene encodes CDR1 SEHNR and CDR2 FQNEAQ (reference sequence). V lost 5 bases and J lost 5; bases outside the gene matches: 5. This CDR3 is built from 14 residues. Written as DNA, the CDR3 is TGTGCCAGCAGCCCGGGACTAGCGGTGGACGAGCAGTACTTC. Translated: CASSPGLAVDEQYF.

This clonotype was seen at least ten times. This sequence joins TRBV20-1 and TRBJ2-7, with 9 positions matching TRBD1. The length of the CDR3 is 16 residues. Trimming removed 0 bases from V and 2 bases from J; junction bases left unmatched: 8. Germline V CDR1 and CDR2: DFQATT, SNEGSKA (reference sequence). The CDR3 reads CSARETGGRTPYEQYF. The DNA of the CDR3 is TGCAGTGCTAGAGAGACAGGGGGGAGGACCCCCTACGAGCAGTACTTC.

The rearrangement links TRBV15 to TRBJ2-4; 10 bases match TRBD1. With V trimmed by 2 bases and J by 5 bases, 3 bases remained unmatched. Germline CDR1 and CDR2: LNHNV and YYDKDF (reference sequence). This CDR3 comprises 15 residues. The CDR3: CATSRTTGGQNIQYF. The DNA for the CDR3 is TGTGCCACCAGCAGAACGACAGGGGGCCAAAACATTCAGTACTTC.

The chain combines TRBV5-6 with TRBJ1-2; no clear D. The CDR3 sequence is 12 residues long. The germline V gene encodes CDR1 SGHDT and CDR2 YYEEEE. Deletions cut 4 bases from V and 8 bases from J, with 12 bases between. The CDR3 spells CASSVSHNGYTF. The CDR3 region has the DNA TGTGCCAGCAGCGTTTCACATAACGGCTACACCTTC. The variable domain in full, with the rest retrieved from reference TRBV5-6 and TRBJ1-2, is DAGVTQSPTHLIKTRGQQVTLRCSPKSGHDTVSWYQQALGQGPQFIFQYYEEEERQRGNFPDRFSGHQFPNYSSELNVNALLLGDSALYLCASSVSHNGYTFGSGTRLTVV.

This clonotype was counted between two and nine times. The chain couples TRBV5-1 to TRBJ2-3; TRBD2 matches 8 bases. With 7 bases clipped from V and 11 bases from J, the junction kept 15 bases outside the gene matches. Germline V gives CDR1 SGHRS, CDR2 YFSETQ. This CDR3 has 14 amino acids. CDR3 sequence reads: CASRRLGREDGQYF. The DNA of the CDR3 is TGCGCCAGCCGTCGGCTCGGGAGGGAGGACGGGCAGTATTTT.

Ten or more counts support this clonotype. Given a much more abundant clone one base away, this may be a read error. CDR3 sequence: CASRPSTDTQYF. The CDR3 coding sequence is TGTGCCAGCAGGCCTAGCACAGATACGCAGTATTTT. This chain links TRBV6-1 with TRBJ2-3, with D uncertain. This CDR3 is 12 amino acids long. Germline lookup yields CDR1 MNHNS and CDR2 SASEGT. V dropped 6 bases and J dropped 0 bases, with 4 bases sitting between them.

This clonotype occurred a few times. This sequence joins TRBV4-2 and TRBJ1-2; no clear D. The CDR3 is made up of 14 amino acids. The V gene's germline CDR1 is LGHNA and CDR2 YNFKEQ. The V and J ends lost 4 bases and 0 bases respectively, with 9 bases between them. CDR3 sequence (DNA): TGTGCCAGCAGCCCTATCGCAGCTAACTATGGCTACACCTTC. Protein sequence: CASSPIAANYGYTF.

The chain carries TRBV5-4 and TRBJ2-1, with D perhaps TRBD2 (5 bases). The last part of the DNA fits TRBJ2-7 better; the J call may be wrong. Looked up from germline, CDR1 is SGHNT and CDR2 is YYREEE (reference sequence). The CDR3 length is 16 residues. CDR3 residues: CASSSNRPVDYNEQYF. The CDR3 DNA follows: TGTGCCAGCAGCTCGAATCGACCTGTTGACTACAATGAGCAGTACTTC.

This clonotype was seen ten or more times. J is TRBJ1-1 and V is TRBV3-1; D unclear. CDR1 is LGHDT, CDR2 YNNKEL, per germline (reference sequence). V was cut by 6 bases and J by 3 bases, with 8 bases left in between. The CDR3 is 12 amino acids. The CDR3: CASSLGDTEAFF. For the CDR3, the DNA is TGTGCCAGCAGTTTAGGAGACACTGAAGCTTTCTTT.

This clonotype occurred many times. The rearrangement joins TRBV20-1 to TRBJ1-3, with D possibly matching TRBD1 (5 bases). This CDR3 has 15 amino acids. The germline CDR1 and CDR2 sequences are DFQATT and SNEGSKA (reference sequence). The V end lost 4 bases, the J end lost 0 bases, and 13 bases lay between the germline ends. This CDR3 is CSAILTATSGNTIYF. In DNA form, the CDR3 reads TGCAGTGCTATATTGACAGCAACCTCTGGAAACACCATATATTTT.

In this sample, this clonotype turned up a few times. The chain couples TRBV6-4 to TRBJ1-2; D gene unclear. Looked up from germline, CDR1 is MRHNA and CDR2 is SNTAGT. CDR3 length: 16 residues. Trimming pared 4 bases from V and 0 bases from J, leaving 15 bases between. CDR3: CASSAPPTGSNYGYTF. CDR3 bases: TGTGCCAGCAGTGCTCCGCCAACGGGGTCTAACTATGGCTACACCTTC.